A single sample is the source of the 14 T cell receptor beta chains below, sequenced in a study of T cell responses to AZD1222 COVID-19 vaccine (dated by TCRdb to about 2021). The label giving this sample's time point can be read as: about 28 days (+/-7) after the second vaccine dose. Library method: the immunoSEQ multiplex PCR assay. TCRdb stores this immuneACCESS table with in-frame sequences only. Part of the clones is absent; in the studies checked, under half of the shortfall reflects unresolved V genes, and no reason is known for the rest. The sample yields around 130,000 clones; about nine tenths were counted once. The ten largest clones add up to 1.5% to 2% of the sample. Sequencing used peripheral blood, obtained 28 days after the second AZD1222 dose. The source is an adult who received the AZD1222 COVID-19 vaccine.

CDR3: CASSLAMRGTGIIYF. Written as DNA, the CDR3 is TGTGCCAGCAGCTTAGCCATGAGGGGTACAGGGATCATATATTTT. The V call is TRBV7-6, the J call TRBJ1-3; D is possibly TRBD1 (6 bases). The V and J ends lost 0 bases and 12 bases respectively, with 18 bases between them. Germline lookup yields CDR1 SGHVS and CDR2 FNYEAQ. The CDR3 loop spans 15 amino acids.

This chain joins TRBV5-1 and TRBJ2-6, with no clear D. CDR1 and CDR2 (germline): SGHRS, YFSETQ. V lost 0 bases and J 1 base, leaving 8 bases between the germline ends. This CDR3 spans 16 amino acids. The CDR3 sequence is CASSLDPSSGANVLTF. For the CDR3, the DNA is TGCGCCAGCAGCTTGGACCCCAGTTCTGGGGCCAACGTCCTGACTTTC.

As to this clone: The identical CDR3 is also encoded by other nucleotide sequences in the sample. CDR3 sequence reads: CASSLQGYGYTF. The CDR3 nucleotides read TGTGCCAGCAGTTTACAGGGTTATGGCTACACCTTC. The chain has TRBV28 and TRBJ1-2; D might be TRBD1 (5 bases). With 2 bases removed from V and 5 bases from J, the gap between germline ends came to 6 bases. The CDR3 consists of 12 residues. Germline-derived CDR1 and CDR2 are MDHEN and SYDVKM.

The count of this clone is one. The J gene is TRBJ2-7, the V gene TRBV7-8; weak D call: TRBD2 (5 bases). Trimming shortened V by 1 base and J by 5 bases, and 9 bases separated the two germline ends. Germline lookup yields CDR1 SGHVS and CDR2 FQNEAQ. This CDR3 is 13 amino acids long. Here the CDR3 DNA reads TGTGCCAGCAGCTTAGGCGGGTGGAACGAGCAGTACTTC. Translating it yields CASSLGGWNEQYF.

This chain links TRBV10-3 with TRBJ1-2; the D is unclear. Germline CDR1 and CDR2: ENHRY and SYGVKD. V was pared by 2 bases and J by 7 bases, with 17 bases between. The CDR3 has 15 amino acids. This CDR3 reads CAISEGAGGLFGYTF. CDR3 DNA: TGTGCCATCAGTGAGGGAGCGGGTGGCCTATTTGGCTACACCTTC.

The chain recombines TRBV7-3 with TRBJ2-5, with 7 bases fitting TRBD2. There are 15 residues in the CDR3. The V and J ends lost 5 bases and 5 bases, in that order; junction bases with no gene match: 11. Germline loops: CDR1 SGHTA, CDR2 FQGTGA. The chain's CDR3 is CASSPNGEGGETQYF. CDR3 DNA sequence: TGTGCCAGCAGCCCGAACGGGGAGGGCGGGGAGACCCAGTACTTC.

Notes on this clone: The identical CDR3 is also encoded by other nucleotide sequences in the sample. The J gene is TRBJ2-7, the V gene TRBV18; 8 bases match TRBD1. CDR1 and CDR2 from the germline V gene are KGHSH and LQKENI. The ends lost 3 bases at V and 1 base at J; junction bases unmatched: 5. CDR3 size: 15 residues. The CDR3 loop is CASSPGQGSSYEQYF. The CDR3 bases are TGTGCCAGCTCACCCGGACAGGGATCTTCCTACGAGCAGTACTTC.

This chain joins TRBV5-1 and TRBJ1-4, with 7 nucleotides matching TRBD1. The CDR3 loop spans 15 amino acids. The V gene's germline CDR1 is SGHRS and CDR2 YFSETQ. J lost 0 bases, V lost 4 bases, and 3 bases had no gene match. CDR3 protein: CASSRTGATNEKLFF. The CDR3 DNA reads as TGCGCCAGCAGCCGAACAGGGGCAACTAATGAAAAACTGTTTTTT. The entire variable domain, with the rest obtained from reference TRBV5-1 and TRBJ1-4, is as follows: KAGVTQTPRYLIKTRGQQVTLSCSPISGHRSVSWYQQTPGQGLQFLFEYFSETQRNKGNFPGRFSGRQFSNSRSEMNVSTLELGDSALYLCASSRTGATNEKLFFGSGTQLSVL.

This chain links TRBV2 with TRBJ2-7, with no clear D. V was pared by 3 bases and J by 2 bases, with 11 bases between. Germline CDR1 reads SNHLY; CDR2 reads FYNNEI. The CDR3 runs 14 residues. The CDR3 is CASSDRRAPYEQYV. The CDR3 nucleotides are TGTGCCAGCAGTGATAGACGGGCGCCCTACGAGCAGTACGTC.

This rearrangement joins TRBV11-3 to TRBJ2-7; perhaps D is TRBD1 or TRBD2 (5 bases each). The CDR3 extends over 13 amino acids. Trimming took 5 bases from V and 3 from J, leaving 11 bases between them. From germline, CDR1 is SGHNT and CDR2 YENEEA. CDR3: CASSPGPGYEQYV. The CDR3 DNA is TGTGCCAGCAGCCCGGGGCCAGGCTACGAGCAGTACGTC.

The CDR3 DNA sequence: TGTGCCAGTAGTATCTACGGGACAGCTAGCAATCAGCCCCAGCATTTT. Residues: CASSIYGTASNQPQHF. This rearrangement joins TRBV19 to TRBJ1-5; TRBD1 agrees at 7 bases. Germline V gene lookup returns CDR1 LNHDA and CDR2 SQIVND (reference sequence). This CDR3 is 16 amino acids long. V gave up 3 bases and J gave up 0 bases; unmatched junction bases: 5.

The chain has TRBV3-1 (or the pseudogene TRBV3-2) and TRBJ2-5, with D uncertain. Germline CDR1 reads LGHDT; CDR2 reads YNNKEL (reference sequence). The CDR3 has 15 amino acids. Trimming pared 2 bases from V and 2 bases from J, leaving 12 bases between. The CDR3 spells CASSQNAQQQETQYF. In nucleotides, the CDR3 is TGTGCCAGCAGCCAAAACGCACAGCAACAAGAGACCCAGTACTTC.

This sequence joins TRBV27 and TRBJ2-7, with D possibly being TRBD2 (6 bases). The CDR3 consists of 16 residues. V was pared by 1 base and J by 5 bases, with 18 bases between. The germline gives CDR1 MNHEY, CDR2 SMNVEV (reference sequence). The CDR3 region is CASSLWAGTFLHEQYF. The CDR3 bases are TGTGCCAGCAGTTTATGGGCAGGGACTTTCCTCCACGAGCAGTACTTC.

Worth noting for this clone: This sample also contains other DNA sequences that code for the same CDR3. The chain combines TRBV5-1 with TRBJ1-2, with D unclear. The V end lost 0 bases, the J end lost 2 bases, and 11 bases lay between the germline ends. This CDR3 has 15 amino acids. Looked up from germline, CDR1 is SGHRS and CDR2 is YFSETQ. CDR3 nucleotide sequence: TGCGCCAGCAGCTTGGGGGTCCGGGGAAACTATGGCTACACCTTC. The encoded protein is CASSLGVRGNYGYTF.